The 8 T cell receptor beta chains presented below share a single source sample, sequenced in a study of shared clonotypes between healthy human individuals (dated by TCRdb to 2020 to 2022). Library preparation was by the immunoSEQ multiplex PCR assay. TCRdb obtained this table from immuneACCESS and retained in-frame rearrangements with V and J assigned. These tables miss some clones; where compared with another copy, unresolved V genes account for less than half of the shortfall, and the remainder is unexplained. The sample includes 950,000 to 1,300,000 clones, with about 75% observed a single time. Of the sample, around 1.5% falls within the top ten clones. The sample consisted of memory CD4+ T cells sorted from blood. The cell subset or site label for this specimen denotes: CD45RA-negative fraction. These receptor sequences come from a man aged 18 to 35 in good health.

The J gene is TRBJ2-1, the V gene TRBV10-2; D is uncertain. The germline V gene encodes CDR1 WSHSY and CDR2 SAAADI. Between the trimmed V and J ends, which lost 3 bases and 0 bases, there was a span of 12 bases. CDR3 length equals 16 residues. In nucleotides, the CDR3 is TGCGCCAGCAGTGACAGCCCCGGCCGCTCCTACAATGAGCAGTTCTTC. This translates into CASSDSPGRSYNEQFF.

CDR3 nucleotide sequence: TGCGCCAGCAGCCAAGTCACTAGCGGGAGGACTGATCATAATGAGCAGTTCTTC. It encodes CASSQVTSGRTDHNEQFF. This chain links TRBV4-1 with TRBJ2-1, with TRBD2 matching over 12 bases. Per the germline V gene, CDR1 is MGHRA and CDR2 is YSYEKL. The CDR3 runs 18 residues. V was clipped by 1 base and J by 7 bases; unmatched bases: 11.

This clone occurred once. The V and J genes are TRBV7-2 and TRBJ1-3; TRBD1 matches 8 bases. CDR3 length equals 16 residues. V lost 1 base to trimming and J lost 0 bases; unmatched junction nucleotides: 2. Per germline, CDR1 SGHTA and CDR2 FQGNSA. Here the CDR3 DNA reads TGTGCCAGCAGCTTAGTTACAGGGGGCTCTGGAAACACCATATATTTT. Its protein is CASSLVTGGSGNTIYF.

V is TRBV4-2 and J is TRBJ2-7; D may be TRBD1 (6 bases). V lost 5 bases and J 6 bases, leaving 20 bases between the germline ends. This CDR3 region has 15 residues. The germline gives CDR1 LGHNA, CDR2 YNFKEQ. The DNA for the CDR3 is TGTGCCAGCAGCGGCCCCACAGGGTTCCTAGGCGAGCAGTACTTC. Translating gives CASSGPTGFLGEQYF.

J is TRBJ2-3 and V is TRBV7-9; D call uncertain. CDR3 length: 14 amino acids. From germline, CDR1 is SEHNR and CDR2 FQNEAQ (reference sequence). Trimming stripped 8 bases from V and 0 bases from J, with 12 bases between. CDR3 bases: TGTGCCAGCGGGGTCTCATCTAGCACAGATACGCAGTATTTT. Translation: CASGVSSSTDTQYF. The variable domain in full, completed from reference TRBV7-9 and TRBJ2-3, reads DTGVSQNPRHKITKRGQNVTFRCDPISEHNRLYWYRQTLGQGPEFLTYFQNEAQLEKSRLLSDRFSAERPKGSFSTLEIQRTEQGDSAMYLCASGVSSSTDTQYFGPGTRLTVL.

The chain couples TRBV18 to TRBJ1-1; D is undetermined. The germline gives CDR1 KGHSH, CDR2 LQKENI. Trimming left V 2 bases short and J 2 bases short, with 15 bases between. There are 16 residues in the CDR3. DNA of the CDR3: TGTGCCAGCTCACCAGGCTTAGGAGAACGTAACACTGAAGCTTTCTTT. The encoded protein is CASSPGLGERNTEAFF.

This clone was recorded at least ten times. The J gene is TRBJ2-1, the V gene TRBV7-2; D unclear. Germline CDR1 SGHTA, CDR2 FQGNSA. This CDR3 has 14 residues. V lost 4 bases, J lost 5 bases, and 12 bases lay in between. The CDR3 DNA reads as TGTGCCAGCAGCTCCTCCCGCAGCAACAATGAGCAGTTCTTC. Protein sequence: CASSSSRSNNEQFF. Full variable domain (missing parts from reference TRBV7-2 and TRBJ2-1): GAGVSQSPSNKVTEKGKDVELRCDPISGHTALYWYRQSLGQGLEFLIYFQGNSAPDKSGLPSDRFSAERTGGSVSTLTIQRTQQEDSAVYLCASSSSRSNNEQFFGPGTRLTVL.

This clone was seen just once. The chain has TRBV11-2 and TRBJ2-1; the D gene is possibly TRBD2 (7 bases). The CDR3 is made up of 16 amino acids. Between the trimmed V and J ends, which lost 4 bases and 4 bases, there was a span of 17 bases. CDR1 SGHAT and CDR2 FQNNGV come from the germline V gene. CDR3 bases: TGTGCCAGCAGCTCCGAGGGGGGGTTGAGTTACAATGAGCAGTTCTTC. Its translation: CASSSEGGLSYNEQFF. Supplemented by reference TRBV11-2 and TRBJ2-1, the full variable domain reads EAGVAQSPRYKIIEKRQSVAFWCNPISGHATLYWYQQILGQGPKLLIQFQNNGVVDDSQLPKDRFSAERLKGVDSTLKIQPAKLEDSAVYLCASSSEGGLSYNEQFFGPGTRLTVL.